This paragraph reports one T cell receptor beta chain. It lacks a known antigen. No much larger clone is present one base from it, and per-base qualities are unavailable. These data originate in a study of blood T cells in healthy people across ages (dated by TCRdb to the mid-2010s). For the study in its entirety: Template switching captured roughly one uniquely barcoded TCR beta cDNA molecule per two T cells in model experiments. Four age groups were formed from the donors: young (average about 16 years), middle-aged (roughly 38), aged (about 62) and long-lived (about 80). The study analyzed two additional independent replicas of 1 million unique cDNA reads from the same blood draw for two donors, one aged 18 to 30 and one aged 80 or older. Age-related changes in TCR beta repertoire diversity were measured in the study by deep sequencing normalized with unique cDNA molecular identifiers.

Results and caveats for the whole study, not just this receptor: Compared with the aged group, more naive CD4+ T cells, fewer expanded clones and increased TCR diversity were shown by the long-lived group, suggesting age selection. There was a strong correlation between observed TCR beta diversity and the percentage of naive T cells measured by flow cytometry. Conclusive comparison of naive and antigen-experienced compartments was prevented by the profiling of bulk unsorted PBMCs. Because donor CMV infection status was unknown, age-related changes in expanded clonotypes were potentially confounded. As age increased, observed TCR beta diversity per million T cells dropped in a roughly linear way, and a significant reduction was already evident by age around 41. Total diversity estimates from one million sequenced T cells were considered lower bounds and underestimates.

Systemically healthy Caucasian individuals from Russia, about 38 in total and aged 6 to 90 years, were included as donors. Roughly 9 milliliters of peripheral blood were drawn from each donor into EDTA-treated Vacutainer tubes. Ficoll-Paque density-gradient centrifugation was used to isolate PBMCs, with at least 6 million per sample. Total RNA, at least 6 micrograms per sample, was extracted from PBMCs with Trizol reagent. Naive CD45RAhigh/CD27high T cell percentages were measured by flow cytometry on a PBMC aliquot from every donor. Counted from cysteine to phenylalanine, this CDR3 has 14 amino acids. Solely the CDR3 DNA is kept, with 42 bases framed from the first base. Looking up the germline V gene (reference sequence) yields CDR1 DFQATT and CDR2 SNEGSKA. Trimming takes 3 bases off V and 5 bases off J; junction bases not matched to a gene: 6. The library was obtained by 5' RACE. Sequencing was performed on an Illumina HiSeq 2500. A second PCR of 7 to 11 cycles was performed with a sample-barcoded 5' primer and a J-beta primer mix. A template-switch 5' adaptor carrying 12 random nucleotides introduced a unique molecular identifier onto each TCR beta cDNA molecule. Each sample yielded at least 2.5 million CDR3-containing paired-end reads. First-strand cDNA was synthesized from all RNA with the Mint cDNA synthesis kit, primed by a TRBC-specific oligonucleotide. After uracil-DNA glycosylase treatment, a first 18-cycle PCR used universal primers M1SS and BC2_uni_R on all cDNA. In the source study's methods: Each sample was normalized by randomly selecting 1 million high-quality reads, each carrying a distinct molecular identifier. Reads sharing molecular identifiers were discarded rather than binned into consensus sequences. MiTCR, with a Q25 quality threshold and the strictest error-elimination algorithm, was used for CDR3 identification, clonotype clustering and error correction. A nonparametric unseen species model using Euler transformation provided a lower-bound estimate of total TCR beta diversity. TCRdb applied fastp at Q25 and MiXCR to the public reads, then kept only in-frame beta chains. Rows are combined by CDR3 protein, so each entry shows the most common genes and DNA. In this record, the V and J calls reflect TCRdb's handling and not the investigators' own analysis. The sample table contains 500,000 to 650,000 distinct CDR3 sequences; only one count was recorded for around a quarter of them. The biggest ten clones account for 3% to 4% of the sample.

These same data were also listed under a study on T cells of mothers and their children. As the second paper documents: Nine systemically healthy Caucasian individuals served as donors, namely three mothers together with their six children. cDNA synthesis consumed the entire amount of extracted RNA, loaded at about 1.5 ug RNA in each 15 ul reaction. In the second PCR, the M1S primer added sample barcodes and 2-4 random nucleotides. Over 8.5 million TCR beta CDR3 reads came from each mother, compared with some 3.1 million reads from each child. Thymic selection shapes the output of TCR recombination in a similar way in related and unrelated pairs, and inherited differences have a minor effect. Normalized repertoire overlap was always found to be slightly, but never significantly, higher in related mother-child pairs than in unrelated mother-child pairs. With a sensitivity of about 100 clones per million clonotypes, no persistent microchimeric T cell clones were detected. To look for features that set related mother-child pairs apart from unrelated individuals, the researchers ran deep NGS to compare the TCR beta repertoires of mothers and children. The mean age was 40 +/- 4 years for the mothers and 11 +/- 4 years for the children. After adapter ligation with NEBNext reagents, the libraries were sequenced on Illumina HiSeq 2000 with 100+100 nt paired-end reads. To prevent cross-contamination, the mother and child libraries were prepared one month apart and sequenced in separate runs. For each donor, somewhere between about 450,000 and 2,200,000 distinct TCR beta clonotypes were identified. Naive TCR beta clonotypes were estimated from low-frequency clonotypes matched to each donor's FACS-determined naive share, without sorting.

The clonotype originates from a boy between 2 and 10 years old in good health. Sequenced sample: blood. The receptor chain draws on TRBV20-1 and TRBJ2-1, with 8 central nucleotides matching TRBD1. CDR3 protein: CSASPGQVNNEQFF. At the DNA level, the sequence is TGCAGTGCTAGTCCGGGACAGGTAAACAATGAGCAGTTCTTC.